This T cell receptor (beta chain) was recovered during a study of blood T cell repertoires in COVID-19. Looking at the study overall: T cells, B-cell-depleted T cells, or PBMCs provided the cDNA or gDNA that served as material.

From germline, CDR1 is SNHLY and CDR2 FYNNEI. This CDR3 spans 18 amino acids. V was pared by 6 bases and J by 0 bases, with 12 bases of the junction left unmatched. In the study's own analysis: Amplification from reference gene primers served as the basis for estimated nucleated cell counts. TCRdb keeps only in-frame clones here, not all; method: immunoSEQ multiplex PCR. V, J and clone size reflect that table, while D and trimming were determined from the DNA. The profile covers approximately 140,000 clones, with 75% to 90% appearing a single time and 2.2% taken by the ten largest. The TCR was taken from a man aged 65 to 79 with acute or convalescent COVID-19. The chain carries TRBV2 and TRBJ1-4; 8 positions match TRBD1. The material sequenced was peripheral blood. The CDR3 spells CASSVRGPIYTTNEKLFF. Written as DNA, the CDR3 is TGTGCCAGCAGCGTCAGGGGGCCAATCTACACAACTAATGAAAAACTGTTTTTT.